The clone carrying this T cell receptor beta chain was observed many times. No antigen is known for it. This sample is drawn from a study of CD8 T cells in ankylosing spondylitis. CDR1 and CDR2 (germline): SGHRS, YFSETQ. CDR3 length: 16 amino acids. Trimming stripped 1 base from V and 0 bases from J, with 10 bases between. Study results and limitations: The clones that were linked to disease were reported to be significantly enriched in matched synovial fluid samples from ankylosing spondylitis patients.

Quantitative molecular-barcoded 5'-RACE generated the TCR beta libraries. TCRdb re-analysed the 5' RACE reads in MiXCR, keeping a single row per CDR3 protein. Of 45,000 to 65,000 distinct CDR3 sequences in the sample, 6.5% to 9% are singletons; the top ten hold about 8.1%. The sequenced material came from blood, either unsorted or a sorted T cell fraction (not recorded which). This receptor was identified in a female donor with ankylosing spondylitis or in good health (not recorded which). The chain couples TRBV5-1 to TRBJ2-2; D unclear. CDR3 protein: CASSLRQTPNTGELFF. The CDR3 bases are TGCGCCAGCAGCTTGCGCCAGACCCCGAACACCGGGGAGCTGTTTTTT. Using reference TRBV5-1 and TRBJ2-2 for the parts outside the CDR3, the full variable domain is KAGVTQTPRYLIKTRGQQVTLSCSPISGHRSVSWYQQTPGQGLQFLFEYFSETQRNKGNFPGRFSGRQFSNSRSEMNVSTLELGDSALYLCASSLRQTPNTGELFFGEGSRLTVL.